Sequencing of this T cell receptor beta chain was carried out in a study of regulatory T cells in long-lasting Graves disease. Study summary: Persistence in Graves' disease denoted antithyroid drug use beyond 5 years alongside positive TSH receptor antibodies. Notes on the study in general: Patients with persistent Graves' had lower TCR diversity than newly diagnosed patients. Samples came from peripheral blood alone, without thyroid tissue.

Sample time point: persistent/refractory GD, antithyroid drugs over 5 years with positive TRAb. PBMC RNA served as the TCR library source. iRepertoire HTBI primers and Arm-PCR of CDR3 regions built TCR beta libraries. A single record per CDR3 protein comes from TCRdb applying MiXCR to the multiplex PCR reads. The data show roughly 700,000 distinct CDR3 sequences, roughly 30% seen once. As to this clonotype: Its cognate antigen is unknown. A much more abundant neighbour one base away suggests this may be a read error.

CDR1 and CDR2 (germline): SGHAT, FQNNGV. This CDR3 has 13 amino acids. The starting material was peripheral blood mononuclear cells (PBMCs), obtained when the disease was refractory, from a patient treated with antithyroid drugs. The TCR sequence derives from a female donor with Graves disease. The gene calls are TRBV11-2 and TRBJ2-7; D is unresolved. The CDR3 reads CASSQPPSYGQYF. The CDR3, as DNA: TGTGCCAGCAGCCAACCACCGTCCTACGGGCAGTACTTC.